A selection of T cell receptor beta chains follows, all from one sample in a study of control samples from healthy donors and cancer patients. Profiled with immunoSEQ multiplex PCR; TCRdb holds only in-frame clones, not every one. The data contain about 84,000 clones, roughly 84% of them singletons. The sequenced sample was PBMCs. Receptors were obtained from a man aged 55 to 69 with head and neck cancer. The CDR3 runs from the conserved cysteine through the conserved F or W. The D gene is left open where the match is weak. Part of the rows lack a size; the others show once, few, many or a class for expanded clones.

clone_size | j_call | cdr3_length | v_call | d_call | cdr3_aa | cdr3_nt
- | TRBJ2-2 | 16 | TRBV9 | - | CASTEGGIGGTGELFF | TGTGCCAGCACGGAAGGGGGAATAGGTGGAACCGGGGAGCTGTTTTTT
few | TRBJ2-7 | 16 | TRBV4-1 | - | CASSQGARGPSYEQYF | TGCGCCAGCAGCCAAGGGGCGCGGGGGCCCTCCTACGAGCAGTACTTC
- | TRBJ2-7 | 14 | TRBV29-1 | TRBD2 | CSVEKREAPYEQYF | TGCAGCGTTGAAAAGCGGGAGGCCCCCTACGAGCAGTACTTC
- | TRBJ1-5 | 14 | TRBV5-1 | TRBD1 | CASSPTGGNQPQHF | TGCGCCAGCAGCCCTACAGGGGGCAATCAGCCCCAGCATTTT
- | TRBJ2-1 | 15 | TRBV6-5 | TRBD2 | CASTERTGLAARQFF | TGTGCCAGCACCGAGCGGACAGGACTAGCGGCTCGGCAGTTCTTC
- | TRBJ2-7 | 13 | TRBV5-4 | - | CASSLGLDYEQYF | TGTGCCAGCAGCTTGGGACTTGACTACGAGCAGTACTTC
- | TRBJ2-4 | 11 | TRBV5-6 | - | CASSRQSPQYF | TGTGCCAGCAGCAGGCAGTCCCCCCAGTACTTC
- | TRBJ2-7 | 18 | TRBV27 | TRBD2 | CASSLRAPSGIGAEEQYF | TGTGCCAGCAGTTTGCGGGCACCTAGCGGGATAGGGGCCGAGGAGCAGTACTTC
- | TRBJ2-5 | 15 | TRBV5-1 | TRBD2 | CASSPGLAGQETQYF | TGCGCCAGCAGCCCCGGACTAGCGGGGCAAGAGACCCAGTACTTC
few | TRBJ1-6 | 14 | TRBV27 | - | CATRIGAGNSPLHF | TGTGCCACCAGGATTGGTGCTGGGAATTCACCCCTCCACTTT